This entry lists 23 T cell receptor beta chains sequenced from one sample in a study of human T cells and chemical hapten exposure. TCRdb analysed the RACE reads with MiXCR anew, one entry per CDR3 protein. The sample contains tens of thousands of distinct CDR3 sequences, 9.5% of which appear only once. Specified time point: patch test 3, about 24 weeks after DPC sensitization. The treatment is: therapeutic diphenylcyclopropenone sensitization with weekly scalp DPC. Extraction of total RNA was performed on unfractionated whole blood. Specimen: whole blood, collected in connection with sensitization to the hapten diphenylcyclopropenone (DPC). The receptor source for this set is a man aged 45-65 years with alopecia areata. Some clones in this sample may be carry-over from other donors' samples.

This clonotype was observed at least ten times. The CDR3 here is CSVAPGGSYEQYF. CDR3 bases: TGCAGCGTTGCCCCAGGGGGCAGCTACGAGCAGTACTTC. This chain connects TRBV29-1 to TRBJ2-7; 8 bases match TRBD1. The CDR3 is made up of 13 amino acids. V was pared by 4 bases and J by 3 bases, with 5 bases of the junction left unmatched. The germline gives CDR1 SQVTM, CDR2 ANQGSEA.

On this clonotype itself: A much bigger clone sits one base away, suggesting this may be a read error. The chain has TRBV12-3 or TRBV12-4 and TRBJ2-5; the D is unclear. Trimming left V 1 base short and J 7 bases short, with 10 bases between. This CDR3 is 13 amino acids long. The CDR3 nucleotides read TGTGCCAGCAGTTTAGACAGCAAAGGGACCCAGTACTTC. Translating it yields CASSLDSKGTQYF.

This clonotype was seen a handful of times. This chain uses TRBV7-2 with TRBJ2-7; 10 positions agree with TRBD2. J gave up 6 bases and V 5 bases, and 10 bases lay outside the gene matches. This CDR3 has 15 amino acids. Germline loops: CDR1 SGHTA, CDR2 FQGNSA. The CDR3 loop reads CASSLSSGSRLEQYF. The CDR3, as DNA: TGTGCCAGCAGCCTATCTAGCGGGAGCCGGCTCGAGCAGTACTTC.

The rearrangement joins TRBV24-1 to TRBJ2-2, with 8 bases lining up with TRBD2. The trim removed 0 bases at V and 4 bases at J, leaving 0 bases unmatched. CDR3 length equals 15 residues. The germline V gene encodes CDR1 KGHDR and CDR2 SFDVKD. The CDR3 loop reads CATSDLTSGTGELFF. In DNA form, the CDR3 reads TGTGCCACCAGTGATTTGACTAGCGGCACCGGGGAGCTGTTTTTT.

The chain uses TRBV27 and TRBJ1-1; D unclear. There are 13 residues in the CDR3. Germline V CDR1 and CDR2: MNHEY, SMNVEV (reference sequence). V was shortened by 1 base and J by 0 bases, with 3 bases between the two germline ends. The CDR3 DNA is TGTGCCAGCAGTTTATGGTTGAACACTGAAGCTTTCTTT. Its translation: CASSLWLNTEAFF.

The sample holds many counts of this clonotype. The rearrangement joins TRBV18 to TRBJ2-2; D gene ambiguous. The length of the CDR3 is 15 residues. V was clipped by 2 bases and J by 3 bases, with 10 bases between them. The germline gives CDR1 KGHSH, CDR2 LQKENI. CDR3 region: CASSPKRTYTGELFF. The CDR3 coding sequence is TGTGCCAGCTCACCAAAAAGGACCTACACCGGGGAGCTGTTTTTT.

There are a few counts of this clonotype. One end of the junction is discordant with germline, which a read error may explain. The chain uses TRBV3-1 and TRBJ1-6, with D tentatively TRBD1 (6 bases). Germline V gene data show CDR1 as LGHDT and CDR2 as YNNKEL (reference sequence). The CDR3 runs 14 residues. In DNA, the CDR3 is TGTGCCAGCAGCCAAGGGACAGCTAATTCACCCCTCCATTTT. The encoded protein is CASSQGTANSPLHF.

This clonotype occurred many times. The chain carries TRBV28 and TRBJ2-7, with a possible D match to TRBD2 (7 bases). The CDR3 is made up of 19 amino acids. V was trimmed by 6 bases and J by 2 bases, leaving 29 bases between them. Germline CDR1 is MDHEN and CDR2 is SYDVKM. CDR3 sequence: CASSFLGGAGGTTPYEQYF. The CDR3 coding sequence is TGTGCCAGCAGCTTTTTAGGGGGGGCCGGAGGGACTACCCCCTACGAGCAGTACTTC. The whole variable domain, filled in from reference TRBV28 and TRBJ2-7, reads DVKVTQSSRYLVKRTGEKVFLECVQDMDHENMFWYRQDPGLGLRLIYFSYDVKMKEKGDIPEGYSVSREKKERFSLILESASTNQTSMYLCASSFLGGAGGTTPYEQYFGPGTRLTVT.

V usage is TRBV9 and J usage is TRBJ2-3; 10 nucleotides match TRBD1. CDR3 length: 15 amino acids. Per the germline V gene, CDR1 is SGDLS and CDR2 is YYNGEE. The trim removed 2 bases at V and 4 bases at J, leaving 4 bases unmatched. CDR3 in amino acids: CASSVRDRGPDTQYF. Written as DNA, the CDR3 is TGTGCCAGCAGCGTCCGGGACAGGGGACCAGATACGCAGTATTTT.

The genes are TRBV2 and TRBJ2-7; 7 nucleotides align to TRBD1. V lost 5 bases, J lost 3 bases, and 7 bases stayed unmatched. The CDR3 has 14 residues. Germline CDR1 and CDR2: SNHLY and FYNNEI. The CDR3 DNA sequence: TGTGCCAGCAGTAACTTACAGGGGCGCTACGAGCAGTACTTC. Its translation: CASSNLQGRYEQYF.

This clonotype was seen ten or more times. The chain is built from TRBV6-5 and TRBJ2-3; D is unresolved. CDR1 and CDR2 (germline): MNHEY, SVGAGI. The CDR3 runs to 15 residues. V lost 7 bases to trimming and J lost 0 bases, with 14 bases between them. The CDR3 loop is CASKPDRWSTDTQYF. CDR3 coding DNA: TGTGCCAGCAAACCCGATCGCTGGAGCACAGATACGCAGTATTTT.

This clonotype appeared many times. The chain has TRBV9 and TRBJ2-1; 13 positions agree with TRBD2. CDR1 is SGDLS, CDR2 YYNGEE, per germline. There are 18 residues in the CDR3. Trimming removed 4 bases from V and 2 bases from J; junction bases left unmatched: 9. In DNA form, the CDR3 reads TGTGCCAGCAGCATCCGTCTCGGGACTAGCGGGGCCTACAATGAGCAGTTCTTC. Translating gives CASSIRLGTSGAYNEQFF.

The rearrangement joins TRBV6-2 or TRBV6-3 to TRBJ1-1; D is undetermined. Per the germline V gene, CDR1 is MNHEY and CDR2 is SVGEGT. This CDR3 region has 13 residues. The germline V and J ends were trimmed by 6 bases and 0 bases, with 8 bases remaining between them. CDR3 protein: CASRGPVNTEAFF. The CDR3 DNA reads as TGTGCCAGCAGAGGACCGGTGAACACTGAAGCTTTCTTT.

This clonotype appeared many times. The V and J genes are TRBV30 and TRBJ2-7; unclear D gene. The germline CDR1 and CDR2 sequences are GTSNPN and SVGIG (reference sequence). V was trimmed by 2 bases and J by 4 bases, leaving 15 bases between them. The CDR3 has 14 amino acids. CDR3 residues: CAWSKILGAYEQYF. CDR3 coding DNA: TGTGCCTGGAGTAAGATCTTAGGAGCGTACGAGCAGTACTTC.

V is TRBV6-1 and J is TRBJ1-2, with D hard to call. The ends were cut back, 7 bases at V and 6 bases at J, with 12 bases in the middle. The CDR3 is made up of 12 amino acids. The V gene's germline CDR1 is MNHNS and CDR2 SASEGT. The CDR3 DNA is TGTGCCAGCACCTCGGTCCGGGATGGCTACACCTTC. Amino acid sequence: CASTSVRDGYTF.

CDR3: CSSIADSTDTQYF. The CDR3, as DNA: TGCAGCTCAATAGCGGATAGCACAGATACGCAGTATTTT. The chain recombines TRBV29-1 with TRBJ2-3, with a tentative D call TRBD2 (6 bases). The V and J ends lost 8 bases and 0 bases respectively, with 12 bases between them. Germline V gene data show CDR1 as SQVTM and CDR2 as ANQGSEA. This CDR3 has 13 residues.

The chain recombines TRBV7-2 with TRBJ2-1; no definite D call. V lost 5 bases and J lost 6, with 8 bases in between. Per the germline V gene, CDR1 is SGHTA and CDR2 is FQGNSA. This CDR3 has 12 amino acids. CDR3 sequence: CASSLAANEQFF. Written as DNA, the CDR3 is TGTGCCAGCAGCCTCGCAGCCAATGAGCAGTTCTTC.

This clonotype ranks as medium-sized. This rearrangement joins TRBV7-8 to TRBJ2-1, with 9 positions matching TRBD1. Germline loops: CDR1 SGHVS, CDR2 FQNEAQ. After removal of 1 base from V and 5 bases from J, the junction contained 15 bases not matched to a gene. The CDR3 has 19 residues. CDR3 sequence (DNA): TGTGCCAGCAGCTTAGTCCACTTCATGAGGACAGGGGCCCACAATGAGCAGTTCTTC. It yields the protein CASSLVHFMRTGAHNEQFF.

This clonotype has ten or more counts. This chain links TRBV5-1 with TRBJ2-2; D is unresolved. V gave up 0 bases and J gave up 2 bases, with 5 bases separating them. CDR1 SGHRS and CDR2 YFSETQ come from the germline V gene. CDR3 length: 14 amino acids. CDR3 amino acids: CASSLGGNTGELFF. The CDR3 DNA reads as TGCGCCAGCAGCTTGGGTGGAAACACCGGGGAGCTGTTTTTT.

This clonotype was detected many times. This chain joins TRBV29-1 and TRBJ2-3; 7 nucleotides align to TRBD1. Per germline, CDR1 SQVTM and CDR2 ANQGSEA. With V trimmed by 3 bases and J by 14 bases, 14 bases remained unmatched. This CDR3 has 13 residues. CDR3 in amino acids: CSVDLSRGQQLYF. DNA for the CDR3: TGCAGCGTTGACCTCTCCCGGGGACAGCAGCTGTATTTT.

Many counts were recorded for this clonotype. The CDR3 loop is CARAGTSGINEQFF. CDR3 DNA: TGTGCCCGAGCCGGGACTAGCGGGATAAATGAGCAGTTCTTC. V gene TRBV30 combines with J gene TRBJ2-1; TRBD2 matches at 13 bases. The length of the CDR3 is 14 residues. V dropped 8 bases and J dropped 7; count of bases not matched to a gene: 8. Germline loops: CDR1 GTSNPN, CDR2 SVGIG (reference sequence).

This clonotype was counted at least ten times. CDR3 region: CASSSRALNTEAFF. The CDR3 DNA reads as TGCGCCAGCAGCTCCCGGGCCCTGAACACTGAAGCTTTCTTT. The chain carries TRBV4-1 and TRBJ1-1; D is unresolved. Germline CDR1 is MGHRA and CDR2 is YSYEKL. The CDR3 length is 14 residues. Trimming cost V 5 bases and J 0 bases, with 10 bases left between them.

This clonotype has more than one count but fewer than ten. The chain couples TRBV27 to TRBJ2-7; TRBD2 matches at 12 bases. This CDR3 spans 15 amino acids. V shed 2 bases and J 4 bases; nucleotides not matched to a gene: 3. CDR1 MNHEY and CDR2 SMNVEV come from the germline V gene (reference sequence). The CDR3 sequence is CASSLRLAGGYEQYF. The CDR3 DNA is TGTGCCAGCAGTTTAAGGCTAGCGGGAGGGTACGAGCAGTACTTC.